The next 24 T cell receptor beta chains were all read from a single sample in a study of blood T cells in healthy people across ages. Combining a sample-barcoded 5' primer with a J-beta primer mix, a second PCR ran for roughly 6 to 11 cycles. Using its own MiXCR run on the 5' RACE reads, TCRdb lists one record per CDR3 protein. The sample includes roughly 800,000 distinct CDR3 sequences, roughly 60% of them seen just once. The sample was blood. These receptors were obtained from a man aged 25-45 years in good health.

This clonotype was detected a few times. The V call is TRBV9, the J call TRBJ2-5; a possible D gene is TRBD1 (5 bases). The CDR3 sequence is 14 residues long. Deletions cut 2 bases from V and 1 base from J, with 9 bases between. CDR1 and CDR2 (germline): SGDLS, YYNGEE. The DNA of the CDR3 is TGTGCCAGCAGCGTCCGACAGAGCCAAGAGACCCAGTACTTC. Encoded protein: CASSVRQSQETQYF.

The chain links TRBV11-2 to TRBJ2-1; D is ambiguous. Matching the DNA end better, TRBJ2-7 makes the J call doubtful. The CDR3 sequence is 14 residues long. Germline CDR1 is SGHAT and CDR2 is FQNNGV. The CDR3 spells CASSGMDGYNEQYF. The DNA of the CDR3 is TGTGCCAGCAGCGGCATGGACGGATACAATGAGCAGTACTTC.

Only a few counts were recorded for this clonotype. This rearrangement joins TRBV9 to TRBJ2-7; weak D call: TRBD2 (6 bases). The CDR3 consists of 12 residues. CDR1 and CDR2 (germline): SGDLS, YYNGEE. V was pared by 0 bases and J by 7 bases, with 8 bases between. The CDR3 spells CASSVAAGEQYF. For the CDR3, the DNA is TGTGCCAGCAGCGTAGCGGCGGGGGAGCAGTACTTC.

The chain's CDR3 is CSASPLAGYNGEQYF. The CDR3, as DNA: TGCAGTGCTAGTCCCCTGGCGGGGTACAATGGAGAGCAGTACTTC. The chain joins TRBV20-1 to TRBJ2-7; possibly TRBD2 for D (6 bases). Germline V CDR1 and CDR2: DFQATT, SNEGSKA (reference sequence). The CDR3 covers 15 residues. Trimming removed 3 bases at V and 7 bases at J, with 22 bases between.

This clonotype was observed a handful of times. This chain joins TRBV25-1 and TRBJ1-1; no definite D call. The CDR3 sequence is 13 residues long. CDR1 MGHDK and CDR2 SYGVNS come from the germline V gene. V was clipped by 4 bases and J by 2 bases, with 8 bases between them. CDR3 sequence (DNA): TGTGCCAGCAGTGCTGTGGGAAACACTGAAGCTTTCTTT. The encoded protein is CASSAVGNTEAFF.

The gene calls are TRBV3-1 and TRBJ2-7; weak D call: TRBD2 (7 bases). CDR3 length: 13 residues. V lost 9 bases, J lost 4 bases, and 16 bases lay in between. Germline V gene sequence: CDR1 LGHDT, CDR2 YNNKEL (reference sequence). The CDR3, as DNA: TGTGCCAGTGGTACGGCGGGGGCGTACGAGCAGTACTTC. This sequence encodes CASGTAGAYEQYF.

The chain joins TRBV27 to TRBJ2-2; D could derive from TRBD1 or TRBD2 (5 bases each). Germline V CDR1 and CDR2: MNHEY, SMNVEV (reference sequence). The ends were cut back, 5 bases at V and 10 bases at J, with 23 bases in the middle. The CDR3 has 16 residues. CDR3 sequence reads: CASSPRGEGFIEELFF. The CDR3 nucleotides are TGTGCCAGCAGTCCCCGGGGAGAGGGGTTTATAGAGGAGCTGTTTTTT.

This clonotype has a handful of counts. The gene calls are TRBV11-2 and TRBJ2-5; TRBD2 agrees at 7 bases. The CDR3 runs to 14 residues. Germline CDR1 reads SGHAT; CDR2 reads FQNNGV. The trim removed 5 bases at V and 4 bases at J, leaving 7 bases unmatched. In DNA form, the CDR3 reads TGTGCCAGCAGCCCGCAGACTAGCAGAGAGACCCAGTACTTC. Protein product: CASSPQTSRETQYF.

This rearrangement joins TRBV7-2 to TRBJ2-5; D is unclear. The CDR3 is made up of 14 amino acids. Trimming removed 1 base from V and 7 bases from J, with 13 bases in between. Germline CDR1 and CDR2: SGHTA and FQGNSA. Here the CDR3 DNA reads TGTGCCAGCAGCTTAGGGTGGAGAGAAGGGACCCAGTACTTC. Translated, it gives CASSLGWREGTQYF.

V usage is TRBV20-1 and J usage is TRBJ2-1; no clear D gene. The CDR3 extends over 12 amino acids. CDR1 is DFQATT, CDR2 SNEGSKA, per germline (reference sequence). Trimming removed 8 bases from V and 6 bases from J, with 14 bases in between. The CDR3 loop reads CSSPTPINEQFF. The CDR3 DNA reads as TGCAGTTCTCCCACCCCCATCAATGAGCAGTTCTTC.

The chain's CDR3 is CASSPLASNEQFF. The CDR3 nucleotides read TGCGCCAGCAGCCCACTAGCAAGCAATGAGCAGTTCTTC. The J gene is TRBJ2-1, the V gene TRBV5-1; weak D call: TRBD2 (6 bases). Trimming removed 4 bases at V and 6 bases at J, with 11 bases between. Germline assignment: CDR1 SGHRS and CDR2 YFSETQ. The CDR3 totals 13 residues.

The chain uses TRBV6-2 or TRBV6-3 and TRBJ2-1; D is uncertain. Germline CDR1 and CDR2: MNHEY and SVGEGT. V was pared by 9 bases and J by 5 bases, with 17 bases between. The CDR3 is 14 amino acids. The CDR3 nucleotides read TGTGCCAGTGGGAAAATAATTGGTAACAATGAGCAGTTCTTC. This codes for CASGKIIGNNEQFF.

V gene TRBV7-2 combines with J gene TRBJ2-5; TRBD2 aligns across 7 bases. Germline CDR1 SGHTA, CDR2 FQGNSA. Losses at the gene ends were 1 base for V and 3 bases for J; bases not matched to a gene: 5. The CDR3 has 15 residues. In DNA, the CDR3 is TGTGCCAGCAGCTTAGTTTGGGACTACAAAGAGACCCAGTACTTC. Translation gives CASSLVWDYKETQYF.

V usage is TRBV7-6 and J usage is TRBJ1-1; 7 bases fit TRBD1. CDR1 is SGHVS and CDR2 is FNYEAQ in the germline V gene. The CDR3 is 13 residues long. V lost 5 bases, J lost 2 bases, and 2 bases stayed unmatched. The CDR3 coding sequence is TGTGCCAGCAGCGCAGGGGGTAACACTGAAGCTTTCTTT. Its protein product is CASSAGGNTEAFF.

This clonotype was found a few times. The rearrangement joins TRBV13 to TRBJ1-1, with 7 bases fitting TRBD1. The J segment lost 5 bases and the V segment lost 8 bases, leaving 11 bases of the junction unmatched. The CDR3 is 14 residues long. Germline lookup yields CDR1 PRHDT and CDR2 FYEKMQ (reference sequence). The CDR3 bases are TGTGCCAGCCTGAACAGGGGCATAAAGACTGAAGCTTTCTTT. It specifies CASLNRGIKTEAFF.

The chain recombines TRBV29-1 with TRBJ2-7; D is ambiguous. The germline V gene has CDR1 SQVTM and CDR2 ANQGSEA. This CDR3 comprises 11 residues. The V and J ends lost 7 bases and 5 bases respectively, with 12 bases between them. The CDR3 coding sequence is TGCAGCGCGGAAGGGTTGGACGAGCAGTACTTC. It translates to CSAEGLDEQYF.

The chain carries TRBV6-5 and TRBJ2-3; D is unclear. The germline V gene encodes CDR1 MNHEY and CDR2 SVGAGI. This CDR3 has 15 residues. V lost 4 bases and J 0 bases, leaving 11 bases between the germline ends. CDR3 in DNA: TGTGCCAGCAGTTTCTCCCCCTTTAGCACAGATACGCAGTATTTT. It yields the protein CASSFSPFSTDTQYF.

This clonotype is a singleton in its sample. The rearrangement uses TRBV5-1 and TRBJ2-5; D ambiguous. The CDR3 consists of 13 residues. From germline, CDR1 is SGHRS and CDR2 YFSETQ. Trimming pared 1 base from V and 11 bases from J, leaving 15 bases between. CDR3 nucleotide sequence: TGCGCCAGCAGCTTGTTGCTCCTCAATGAGCAGTACTTC. This sequence encodes CASSLLLLNEQYF.

This clonotype turned up a few times. The chain joins TRBV6-6 to TRBJ1-6; D may be TRBD1 (6 bases). The CDR3 extends over 15 amino acids. Germline lookup yields CDR1 MNHNY and CDR2 SVGAGI (reference sequence). Trimming stripped 8 bases from V and 7 bases from J, with 18 bases between. The CDR3 nucleotides are TGTGCCAGCTCATTGCAACAGGGCGCAAATTCACCCCTCCACTTT. Residues: CASSLQQGANSPLHF.

The chain recombines TRBV20-1 with TRBJ2-5, with TRBD2 matching over 13 bases. The germline V gene has CDR1 DFQATT and CDR2 SNEGSKA (reference sequence). The CDR3 spans 14 residues. The V segment lost 4 bases and the J segment 5 bases; nucleotides outside the gene matches: 4. The DNA for the CDR3 is TGCAGTGCTAAGGGACTAGCGGGGCGGGAGACCCAGTACTTC. Translating gives CSAKGLAGRETQYF.

This clonotype has ten or more counts. This chain joins TRBV29-1 and TRBJ2-1; 10 bases align to TRBD2. Germline-derived CDR1 and CDR2 are SQVTM and ANQGSEA. The CDR3 spans 13 residues. The V gene end was trimmed by 5 bases and the J gene end by 7 bases; junction bases not matched to a gene: 5. CDR3 coding DNA: TGCAGCGTTTCCTGGACTAGCGGAAATGAGCAGTTCTTC. It yields the protein CSVSWTSGNEQFF.

V usage is TRBV6-5 and J usage is TRBJ2-5; D is possibly TRBD1 (6 bases). The end of the DNA aligns better with TRBJ2-7, so the J call may be wrong. The CDR3 runs 13 residues. Germline V CDR1 and CDR2: MNHEY, SVGAGI. The CDR3 bases are TGTGCCAGCAGTTCACAGGGTACTTACGAGCAGTACTTC. Its translation: CASSSQGTYEQYF.

This chain links TRBV20-1 with TRBJ1-2; no firm D call. Germline assignment: CDR1 DFQATT and CDR2 SNEGSKA (reference sequence). CDR3 length: 14 residues. With 4 bases removed from V and 4 bases from J, the gap between germline ends came to 16 bases. CDR3 sequence (DNA): TGCAGTGCTAATCGGCAGGAGTCTTCCTATGGCTACACCTTC. Residues: CSANRQESSYGYTF.

The chain uses TRBV27 and TRBJ1-5; weak D call: TRBD1 (5 bases). This CDR3 has 15 amino acids. With 3 bases removed from V and 4 bases from J, the gap between germline ends came to 13 bases. The germline V gene has CDR1 MNHEY and CDR2 SMNVEV (reference sequence). The CDR3 bases are TGTGCCAGCAGTTTGGAGGGACTGCCTAATCAGCCCCAGCATTTT. Translation gives CASSLEGLPNQPQHF.